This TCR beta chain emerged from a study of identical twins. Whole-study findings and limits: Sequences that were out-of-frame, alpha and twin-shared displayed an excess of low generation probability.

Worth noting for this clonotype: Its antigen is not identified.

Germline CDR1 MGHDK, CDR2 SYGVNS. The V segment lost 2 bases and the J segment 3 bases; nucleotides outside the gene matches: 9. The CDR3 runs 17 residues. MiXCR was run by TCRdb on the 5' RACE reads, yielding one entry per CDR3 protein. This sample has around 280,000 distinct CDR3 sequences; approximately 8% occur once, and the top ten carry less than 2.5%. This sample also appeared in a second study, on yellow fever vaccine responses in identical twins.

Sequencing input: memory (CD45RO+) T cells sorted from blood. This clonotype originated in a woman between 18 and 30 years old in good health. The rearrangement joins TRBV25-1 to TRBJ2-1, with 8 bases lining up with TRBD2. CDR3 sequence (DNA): TGTGCCAGCAGTGAACCCACTAGCGGACTAATCTACAATGAGCAGTTCTTC. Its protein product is CASSEPTSGLIYNEQFF. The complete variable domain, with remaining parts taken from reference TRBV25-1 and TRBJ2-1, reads EADIYQTPRYLVIGTGKKITLECSQTMGHDKMYWYQQDPGMELHLIHYSYGVNSTEKGDLSSESTVSRIRTEHFPLTLESARPSHTSQYLCASSEPTSGLIYNEQFFGPGTRLTVL.